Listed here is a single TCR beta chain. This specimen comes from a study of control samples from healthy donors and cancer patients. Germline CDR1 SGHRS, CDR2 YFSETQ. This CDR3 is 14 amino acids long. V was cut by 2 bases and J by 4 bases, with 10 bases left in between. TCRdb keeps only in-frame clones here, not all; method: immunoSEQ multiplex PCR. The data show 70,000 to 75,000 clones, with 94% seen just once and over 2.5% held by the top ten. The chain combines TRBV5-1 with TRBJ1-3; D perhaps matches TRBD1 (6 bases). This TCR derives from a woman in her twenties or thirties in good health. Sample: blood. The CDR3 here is CASSLGTPGNTIYF. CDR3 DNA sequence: TGCGCCAGCAGCTTAGGGACACCGGGAAACACCATATATTTT.